What follows are 32 T cell receptor beta chains derived from one specimen sequenced in a study of T cells in women clearing cervical HPV infection. Clones were sequenced by immunoSEQ multiplex PCR, and TCRdb holds only the in-frame ones, with some missing. In all, the sample yields 30,000 to 45,000 clones. The sequenced sample was blood buffy coat. The source of these receptors is a woman between 18 and 75 years old with a cervical HPV16 infection that either progressed to CIN3+ or cleared (not recorded which).

In the case of this clone: The CDR3 goes on 3 residues after the read ends, and that part is filled in from the germline J gene. The V call is TRBV4-1, the J call TRBJ2-5; 7 bases are a match to TRBD2. Germline loops: CDR1 MGHRA, CDR2 YSYEKL. There are 15 residues in the CDR3. V lost 4 bases to trimming and J lost 3 bases; unmatched junction nucleotides: 8. This CDR3 is CASSRGLVQKETQYF. The CDR3 DNA, read in part, is TGCGCCAGCAGCCGCGGACTAGTTCAGAAAGAGACC.

To note about this clone: The read stops 3 residues short of the end of the CDR3; the missing end is completed from the germline J gene. The chain combines TRBV20-1 with TRBJ1-5, with TRBD1 matching over 8 bases. There are 12 residues in the CDR3. V dropped 6 bases and J dropped 5; count of bases not matched to a gene: 3. Germline CDR1 and CDR2: DFQATT and SNEGSKA (reference sequence). This CDR3 reads CSAVTGDQPQHF. The sequenced CDR3 bases are TGCAGTGCCGTGACAGGGGATCAGCCC.

On this clone itself: Read data end 3 residues before the CDR3 end; the end is taken from the germline J gene. V and J are TRBV18 and TRBJ2-7, with unresolved D. Trimming removed 3 bases at V and 2 bases at J, with 8 bases between. CDR3 size: 13 residues. Germline-derived CDR1 and CDR2 are KGHSH and LQKENI. Incomplete CDR3 DNA: TGTGCCAGCTCACCCGGGTCCGCCTACGAG. The encoded protein is CASSPGSAYE. The full CDR3 protein is CASSPGSAYEQYF.

Regarding this clone: From the germline J gene comes the end of the CDR3, since the read stops 3 residues before it. This rearrangement joins TRBV7-9 to TRBJ1-2, with TRBD1 matching over 8 bases. The CDR3 loop spans 15 amino acids. Germline values: CDR1 SEHNR, CDR2 FQNEAQ (reference sequence). CDR3 DNA, as far as it was read: TGTGCCAGCAGCATCCTAGACAGGGGAGGAACCGGC. It translates to CASSILDRGGTG. The whole CDR3 region reads CASSILDRGGTGYTF.

Concerning this clone itself: The read finishes 3 residues shy of the CDR3 end, and the germline J gene is used to complete it. J is TRBJ2-7 and V is TRBV7-9, with D maybe TRBD1 (7 bases). The CDR3 has 15 residues. V shed 4 bases and J shed 2 bases, with 15 bases lying between them. The germline gives CDR1 SEHNR, CDR2 FQNEAQ (reference sequence). CDR3 sequence reads: CASSYGGDSPYEQYF. The sequenced CDR3 bases are TGTGCCAGCAGCTACGGCGGGGACAGCCCCTACGAG.

As concerns this clone: From the germline J gene comes the end of the CDR3, since the read stops 3 residues before it. This chain uses TRBV2 with TRBJ1-2, with D unresolved. CDR1 and CDR2 from the germline V gene are SNHLY and FYNNEI. CDR3 length equals 12 residues. CDR3 sequence: CASSRSAYDYTF. CDR3 bases read: TGTGCCAGCAGCAGGTCCGCCTACGAC.

In the case of this clone: The sequence runs out 3 residues before the end of the CDR3; the remainder is reconstructed from the germline J gene. V gene TRBV6-2 or TRBV6-3 combines with J gene TRBJ2-3; perhaps TRBD1 as D (5 bases). The CDR3 contains 17 residues. V lost 2 bases to trimming and J lost 2 bases, with 17 bases between them. Germline lookup yields CDR1 MNHEY and CDR2 SVGEGT. The CDR3 DNA, read in part, is TGTGCCAGCAGTTACCGGTTAGGGGCACAGACCACAGATACG. This translates into CASSYRLGAQTTDT. The full CDR3 protein is CASSYRLGAQTTDTQYF.

Details on this clone: The read ends 3 residues before the CDR3 terminus; that terminus is restored from the germline J gene. The chain recombines TRBV7-6 with TRBJ2-2; D is perhaps TRBD2 (6 bases). This CDR3 comprises 18 residues. V gave up 2 bases and J gave up 5 bases, with 21 bases separating them. Per the germline V gene, CDR1 is SGHVS and CDR2 is FNYEAQ. The part of the CDR3 DNA that was read is TGTGCCAGCAGCTTACGCCTCCCCGGACTACCAACAACCGGGGAG. Amino acids: CASSLRLPGLPTTGE. The whole CDR3 region reads CASSLRLPGLPTTGELFF. Based on the CDR3 plus reference TRBV7-6 and TRBJ2-2, the full variable domain is GAGVSQSPRYKVTKRGQDVALRCDPISGHVSLYWYRQALGQGPEFLTYFNYEAQQDKSGLPNDRFSAERPEGSISTLTIQRTEQRDSAMYRCASSLRLPGLPTTGELFFGEGSRLTVL.

Regarding this clone: One junction end disagrees with the germline gene, perhaps due to a read error. Sequencing ends 3 residues short of the CDR3 end; the germline J gene provides the rest. Other DNA sequences of this sample code for an identical CDR3. The chain uses TRBV20-1 and TRBJ1-1, with 10 nucleotides matching TRBD1. This CDR3 contains 16 residues. Germline V CDR1 and CDR2: DFQATT, SNEGSKA (reference sequence). The covered CDR3 bases are TGCAGTGCTAGAGCTCTGGGACAGGGGATGAACACTGAG. Amino acid sequence: CSARALGQGMNTE. The whole CDR3 sequence is CSARALGQGMNTEAFF.

As for this clone: Read sequence stops 3 residues before the CDR3 end, and the germline J gene provides the missing end. This sequence joins TRBV7-2 and TRBJ2-3; perhaps TRBD1 as D (6 bases). The CDR3 length is 13 residues. Germline lookup yields CDR1 SGHTA and CDR2 FQGNSA. V lost 5 bases, J lost 4 bases, and 10 bases lay in between. The CDR3 protein is CASSPSGADTQYF. Partial CDR3 DNA: TGTGCCAGCAGCCCCTCAGGGGCAGATACG.

Note on this clone: The observed sequence ends 3 residues before the CDR3 terminus, with the missing tail filled in from the germline J gene. This chain joins TRBV7-2 and TRBJ1-4; D is unresolved. This CDR3 has 13 amino acids. The germline V and J ends were trimmed by 2 bases and 8 bases, with 9 bases remaining between them. Germline values: CDR1 SGHTA, CDR2 FQGNSA. CDR3 DNA (partial): TGTGCCAGCAGCTTATCGCGTGAGGAAAAA. Translating it yields CASSLSREEK. The entire CDR3 sequence reads CASSLSREEKLFF.

Here the CDR3 reads CASSYGGGADTQYF. The CDR3 bases that were read are TGTGCCAGCAGTTACGGGGGGGGCGCAGATACG. The chain links TRBV6-2 or TRBV6-3 to TRBJ2-3; possible D gene TRBD2, 7 bases. Coverage ceases 3 residues before the CDR3 finishes, and the germline J gene fills in the end. There are 14 residues in the CDR3. Germline V gives CDR1 MNHEY, CDR2 SVGEGT. V gave up 2 bases and J gave up 4 bases, with 10 bases separating them.

This chain's CDR3 is CASSLSLYEQYF. The sequenced part of the CDR3 DNA is TGTGCCAGCAGTTTATCCCTTTACGAG. The chain uses TRBV28 and TRBJ2-7; no clear D. The sequenced fragment ends 3 residues before the CDR3 boundary, so the rest is inferred from the germline J gene. V lost 1 base, J lost 4 bases, and 5 bases lay in between. From germline, CDR1 is MDHEN and CDR2 SYDVKM. The CDR3 covers 12 residues.

The CDR3 protein is CSAWDRGNSPLHF. CDR3 DNA (partial): TGCAGTGCTTGGGACAGGGGTAATTCACCC. The V gene is TRBV20-1, the J gene TRBJ1-6, with 10 bases matching TRBD1. Read data end 3 residues before the CDR3 end; the end is taken from the germline J gene. From germline, CDR1 is DFQATT and CDR2 SNEGSKA (reference sequence). The V segment lost 5 bases and the J segment 6 bases; nucleotides outside the gene matches: 1. The CDR3 is made up of 13 amino acids.

With respect to this clone: The CDR3 extends 3 residues past the end of the read, so its final part is completed from the germline J gene. This chain connects TRBV7-9 to TRBJ1-5; D unresolved. The germline V gene encodes CDR1 SEHNR and CDR2 FQNEAQ (reference sequence). There are 12 residues in the CDR3. With 0 bases removed from V and 7 bases from J, the gap between germline ends came to 4 bases. The DNA read from the CDR3 is TGTGCCAGCAGCTTAGCAGGGCAGCCC. Its protein product is CASSLAGQP. The whole CDR3 protein is CASSLAGQPQHF. The variable domain in full, with the rest retrieved from reference TRBV7-9 and TRBJ1-5, is DTGVSQNPRHKITKRGQNVTFRCDPISEHNRLYWYRQTLGQGPEFLTYFQNEAQLEKSRLLSDRFSAERPKGSFSTLEIQRTEQGDSAMYLCASSLAGQPQHFGDGTRLSIL.

Remarks on this clone: The read gets to within 3 residues of the CDR3 end, and the germline J gene fills in the rest. The chain recombines TRBV28 with TRBJ2-7, with D maybe TRBD2 (5 bases). CDR3 length equals 18 residues. The germline V and J ends were trimmed by 4 bases and 5 bases, with 27 bases remaining between them. In germline, CDR1 is MDHEN, CDR2 SYDVKM. The CDR3 sequence is CASSSPTSPGSAEDEQYF. The CDR3 DNA, read in part, is TGTGCCAGCAGTTCTCCGACGAGTCCTGGGTCAGCGGAGGACGAG. The entire variable domain, with the rest obtained from reference TRBV28 and TRBJ2-7, is as follows: DVKVTQSSRYLVKRTGEKVFLECVQDMDHENMFWYRQDPGLGLRLIYFSYDVKMKEKGDIPEGYSVSREKKERFSLILESASTNQTSMYLCASSSPTSPGSAEDEQYFGPGTRLTVT.

With respect to this clone: The read comes to an end 3 residues before the CDR3 does, leaving the germline J gene to fill in the end. The V call is TRBV28, the J call TRBJ2-1, with D perhaps assigned TRBD1 or TRBD2 (5 bases each). The CDR3 loop spans 14 amino acids. Trimming took 5 bases from V and 0 from J, leaving 8 bases between them. Germline CDR1 reads MDHEN; CDR2 reads SYDVKM. The covered CDR3 bases are TGTGCCAGCAGTGCAGGGAGCTCCTACAATGAG. Translated, it gives CASSAGSSYNE. The complete CDR3 sequence is CASSAGSSYNEQFF.

CDR3 sequence reads: CASRGGDTKTDTQYF. The part of the CDR3 DNA that was read is TGTGCCAGCAGGGGAGGGGACACCAAAACAGATACG. The V and J genes are TRBV6-2 or TRBV6-3 and TRBJ2-3; the D gene is possibly TRBD2 (7 bases). Read sequence stops 3 residues before the CDR3 end, and the germline J gene provides the missing end. Between the trimmed V and J ends, which lost 6 bases and 3 bases, there was a span of 16 bases. CDR1 is MNHEY, CDR2 SVGEGT, per germline. The CDR3 extends over 15 amino acids.

Note on this clone: The CDR3 goes on 3 residues after the read ends, and that part is filled in from the germline J gene. J is TRBJ2-5 and V is TRBV12-5; TRBD1 aligns across 7 bases. CDR3 length equals 13 residues. Germline loops: CDR1 LGHNT, CDR2 FRNRAP. V was clipped by 6 bases and J by 3 bases; unmatched bases: 4. Incomplete CDR3 DNA: TGTGCTAGTGGCCGGGACAGCAAAGAGACC. Its protein is CASGRDSKET. The whole CDR3 reads CASGRDSKETQYF.

The chain's CDR3 is CASSETVSIQPQYF. The CDR3 bases that were read are TGTGCCAGCAGCGAGACAGTTAGCATCCAGCCG. The chain couples TRBV6-2 or TRBV6-3 to TRBJ2-3, with a tentative D call TRBD1 (5 bases). The read terminates 3 residues ahead of where the CDR3 ends, so the germline J gene completes it. The CDR3 totals 14 residues. CDR1 and CDR2 (germline): MNHEY, SVGEGT.

As to this clone: The read falls 3 residues short of the CDR3 end, and the missing part is taken from the germline J gene. This chain uses TRBV20-1 with TRBJ2-5, with TRBD2 matching 8 bases. Trimming at V came to 0 bases and at J to 4 bases, leaving 4 bases not matched to a gene. CDR1 is DFQATT and CDR2 is SNEGSKA in the germline V gene (reference sequence). The CDR3 covers 14 residues. The CDR3 region is CSARDFRGGETQYF. The covered CDR3 bases are TGCAGTGCTAGAGATTTTCGGGGGGGAGAGACC.

As to this clone: The read stops 3 residues short of the end of the CDR3; the missing end is completed from the germline J gene. J is TRBJ2-7 and V is TRBV5-1; D is uncertain. The CDR3 totals 15 residues. Germline V CDR1 and CDR2: SGHRS, YFSETQ. V shed 0 bases and J shed 2 bases, with 12 bases lying between them. CDR3 residues: CASSLDSVATYEQYF. The sequenced CDR3 bases are TGCGCCAGCAGCTTGGACTCGGTCGCTACCTACGAG.

To note about this clone: Sequencing ends 3 residues short of the CDR3 end; the germline J gene provides the rest. This chain joins TRBV4-1 and TRBJ1-1, with TRBD1 matching over 7 bases. The CDR3 runs 16 residues. Germline CDR1 reads MGHRA; CDR2 reads YSYEKL. The V and J ends lost 1 base and 1 base, in that order; junction bases with no gene match: 6. The covered CDR3 bases are TGCGCCAGCAGCCAAGCCCAGGGGGACGGGAACACTGAA. As protein: CASSQAQGDGNTE. The CDR3 reads in full as CASSQAQGDGNTEAFF.

The CDR3 DNA, read in part, is TGTGCCTGGAGTGTACCGCCGGTGGGCGCTGGAAACACC. Protein: CAWSVPPVGAGNT. The full CDR3 sequence reads CAWSVPPVGAGNTIYF. V is TRBV30 and J is TRBJ1-3; D not resolved. Read data end 3 residues before the CDR3 end; the end is taken from the germline J gene. Germline V gives CDR1 GTSNPN, CDR2 SVGIG (reference sequence). The CDR3 totals 16 residues. The V gene lost 0 bases and the J gene lost 2 bases, with 14 bases spanning the gap.

According to its frequency, this clone is medium-sized. The read ends 3 residues shy of where the CDR3 ends; the end is completed using the germline J gene. This sequence joins TRBV18 and TRBJ2-3; TRBD1 aligns across 7 bases. Trimming took 4 bases from V and 1 from J; bases not matched to a gene: 8. The CDR3 is 16 amino acids. Germline V CDR1 and CDR2: KGHSH, LQKENI. The covered CDR3 bases are TGTGCCAGCTCACTCGACAGGGTTGGAGGCACAGATACG. Protein: CASSLDRVGGTDT. The whole CDR3 protein reads CASSLDRVGGTDTQYF.

A word on this clone: With the read ending 3 residues before the CDR3 end, the germline J gene is used to fill in that end. The chain carries TRBV15 and TRBJ1-5; a weak D match, TRBD1 (5 bases). V shed 8 bases and J shed 0 bases, with 17 bases lying between them. This CDR3 comprises 16 residues. Germline values: CDR1 LNHNV, CDR2 YYDKDF (reference sequence). The CDR3 DNA, read in part, is TGTGCCACCCGGGGGGAGCTCGACCCTAGCAATCAGCCC. This translates into CATRGELDPSNQP. The full CDR3 sequence reads CATRGELDPSNQPQHF.

Worth noting for this clone: The read ends 3 residues early relative to the CDR3; the germline J gene fills the gap. The rearrangement links TRBV29-1 to TRBJ1-1; D is undetermined. There are 13 residues in the CDR3. Trimming shortened V by 3 bases and J by 0 bases, and 8 bases separated the two germline ends. Germline-derived CDR1 and CDR2 are SQVTM and ANQGSEA. The CDR3 is CSVDPRMNTEAFF. The covered CDR3 bases are TGCAGCGTTGATCCGCGAATGAACACTGAA.

A word on this clone: The read ends 3 residues early relative to the CDR3; the germline J gene fills the gap. J is TRBJ2-7 and V is TRBV28, with no clear D. This CDR3 comprises 12 residues. V shed 7 bases and J shed 6 bases, with 13 bases lying between them. Germline lookup yields CDR1 MDHEN and CDR2 SYDVKM. The CDR3 protein is CASTMNSREQYF. The sequenced CDR3 bases are TGTGCCAGCACCATGAACAGTCGCGAG.

Points on this clone: The CDR3 end falls 3 residues outside the read, so it is completed with the germline J gene. The chain combines TRBV18 with TRBJ1-3; the D is unclear. The germline V gene has CDR1 KGHSH and CDR2 LQKENI. The V end was cut by 0 bases, the J end by 4 bases, with 4 bases between. The CDR3 spans 13 residues. The CDR3: CASSPPSGNTIYF. CDR3 DNA (partial): TGTGCCAGCTCACCACCAAGCGGAAACACC.

As to this clone: The CDR3 extends 3 residues past the end of the read, so its final part is completed from the germline J gene. This chain links TRBV20-1 with TRBJ2-3; 8 bases agree with TRBD2. The CDR3 has 14 amino acids. The germline V gene has CDR1 DFQATT and CDR2 SNEGSKA (reference sequence). The CDR3: CSASSSIAGWTQYF. The CDR3 DNA, read in part, is TGCAGTGCTAGTTCTTCTATAGCGGGATGGACG.

In regard to this clone: The read ends 3 residues shy of where the CDR3 ends; the end is completed using the germline J gene. The gene calls are TRBV28 and TRBJ2-1; TRBD2 aligns across 10 bases. With 3 bases clipped from V and 4 bases from J, the junction kept 9 bases outside the gene matches. The CDR3 spans 17 residues. Per the germline V gene, CDR1 is MDHEN and CDR2 is SYDVKM. Partial CDR3 DNA: TGTGCCAGCAGTTTTGGTCTAGCGGGAGAGGGTTACAATGAG. Encoded protein: CASSFGLAGEGYNE. The CDR3, in full, reads CASSFGLAGEGYNEQFF.

With regard to this clone: The read finishes 3 residues shy of the CDR3 end, and the germline J gene is used to complete it. The rearrangement uses TRBV20-1 and TRBJ2-2, with TRBD1 matching over 7 bases. Germline V gives CDR1 DFQATT, CDR2 SNEGSKA (reference sequence). The CDR3 is made up of 15 amino acids. V lost 3 bases to trimming and J lost 6 bases; unmatched junction nucleotides: 10. CDR3 DNA (partial): TGCAGTGCTAGGCCACACAGGGGAAAGGCCGGGGAG. Its translation: CSARPHRGKAGE. The entire CDR3 reads CSARPHRGKAGELFF.